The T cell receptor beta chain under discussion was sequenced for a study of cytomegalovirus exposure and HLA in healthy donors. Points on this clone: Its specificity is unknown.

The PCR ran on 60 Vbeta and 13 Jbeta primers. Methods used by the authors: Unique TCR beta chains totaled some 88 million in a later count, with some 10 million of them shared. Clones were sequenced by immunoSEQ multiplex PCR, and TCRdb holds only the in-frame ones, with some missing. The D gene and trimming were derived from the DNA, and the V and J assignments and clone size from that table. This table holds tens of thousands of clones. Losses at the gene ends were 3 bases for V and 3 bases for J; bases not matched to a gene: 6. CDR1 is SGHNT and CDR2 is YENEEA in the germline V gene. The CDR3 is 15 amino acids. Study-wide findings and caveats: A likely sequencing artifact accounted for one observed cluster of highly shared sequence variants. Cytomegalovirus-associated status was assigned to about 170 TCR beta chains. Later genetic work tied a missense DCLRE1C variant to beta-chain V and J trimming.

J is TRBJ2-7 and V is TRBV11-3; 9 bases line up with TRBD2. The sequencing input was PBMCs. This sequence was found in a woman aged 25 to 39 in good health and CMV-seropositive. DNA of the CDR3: TGTGCCAGCAGCTTGGTAGCGGGAGCCAGCTACGAGCAGTACTTC. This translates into CASSLVAGASYEQYF.